The rows below give T cell receptor beta chains drawn from one sample of a study of T cells in Graves' hyperthyroidism and ophthalmopathy. TCRdb reanalysed the multiplex PCR reads using MiXCR and keeps one entry per CDR3 protein. There are 150,000 or so distinct CDR3 sequences in the sample; approximately 24% occur only once, and 60% to 80% lies in the top ten. Sequencing used blood. These receptors all stem from a woman between 45 and 65 years old with Graves' hyperthyroidism that later progressed to Graves' ophthalmopathy. CDR3s include the opening cysteine and the closing phenylalanine or tryptophan. The order of the fields is V gene, J gene, D gene, clone size, CDR3 DNA, CDR3 protein. A D gene is named only where the DNA matches it firmly. Clone size is shown for a subset of rows, as once, few, many or a class of expanded clone.

v_call: TRBV25-1
j_call: TRBJ2-5
d_call: TRBD1
clone_size: NA
cdr3_nt: TGTGCCAGAAGACAGGGGGCGGAGACACAGTACTTC
cdr3_aa: CARRQGAETQYF

v_call: TRBV11-2
j_call: TRBJ2-2
d_call: NA
clone_size: many
cdr3_nt: TGTGCCAGCAGCTCCTTGAGGGGAAACACCGGGGAGCTGTTTTTT
cdr3_aa: CASSSLRGNTGELFF

v_call: TRBV7-2
j_call: TRBJ2-4
d_call: TRBD2
clone_size: NA
cdr3_nt: TGTGCCAGCAGCCGCCCCCGAGGGACTAGCGGGGGTGGGAACATAGCCAGAAACATTCAGTACTTC
cdr3_aa: CASSRPRGTSGGGNIARNIQYF

v_call: TRBV30
j_call: TRBJ2-1
d_call: TRBD2
clone_size: many
cdr3_nt: TGTGCCTGGAGTCTAGCGGGAGTTCGGTTTGGCAATGAGCAGTTCTTC
cdr3_aa: CAWSLAGVRFGNEQFF

v_call: TRBV14
j_call: TRBJ2-1
d_call: TRBD1
clone_size: NA
cdr3_nt: TGTGCCAGCAGCCAAACTCTAGGGGGCTGGGCCAATGAGCAGTTCTTC
cdr3_aa: CASSQTLGGWANEQFF

v_call: TRBV5-8
j_call: TRBJ2-7
d_call: NA
clone_size: NA
cdr3_nt: TGTGCCAGCAGCTTGGGGCCCCCCTCCTACGAGCAGTACTTC
cdr3_aa: CASSLGPPSYEQYF

v_call: TRBV6-1
j_call: TRBJ2-3
d_call: NA
clone_size: NA
cdr3_nt: TGTGCCAGCAGACAAACCGGCGGGTTTACGCAGTATTTT
cdr3_aa: CASRQTGGFTQYF

v_call: TRBV18
j_call: TRBJ2-5
d_call: NA
clone_size: many
cdr3_nt: TGTGCCAGCTCACCACAGACCGGGCAAGAGACCCAGTACTTC
cdr3_aa: CASSPQTGQETQYF

v_call: TRBV6-1
j_call: TRBJ1-2
d_call: NA
clone_size: NA
cdr3_nt: TGTGCCAGCAGTAAGGGGACCTATGGCTACACCTTC
cdr3_aa: CASSKGTYGYTF

v_call: TRBV28
j_call: TRBJ1-5
d_call: TRBD1
clone_size: NA
cdr3_nt: TGTGCCAGCAGTCCGATTCACAGGGGCGGTCAGCCCCAGCATTTT
cdr3_aa: CASSPIHRGGQPQHF

v_call: TRBV6-1
j_call: TRBJ2-1
d_call: NA
clone_size: many
cdr3_nt: TGTGCCAGCAGTTCGACGGTGATCTCCTACAATGAGCAGTTCTTC
cdr3_aa: CASSSTVISYNEQFF

v_call: TRBV7-9
j_call: TRBJ2-7
d_call: NA
clone_size: many
cdr3_nt: TGTGCCAGCAGCTTGGCACCTTACGAGCAGTACTTC
cdr3_aa: CASSLAPYEQYF

v_call: TRBV30
j_call: TRBJ2-5
d_call: NA
clone_size: NA
cdr3_nt: TGTGCCTGGAGTGGGGTAGGAGGTAGACTAGAGACCCAGTACTTC
cdr3_aa: CAWSGVGGRLETQYF

v_call: TRBV18
j_call: TRBJ1-2
d_call: TRBD1
clone_size: few
cdr3_nt: TGTGCCAGCTCACCAAAGATCGGACAGGGAGCCTATGGCTACACCTTC
cdr3_aa: CASSPKIGQGAYGYTF

v_call: TRBV2
j_call: TRBJ2-7
d_call: TRBD2
clone_size: many
cdr3_nt: TGTGCCAGCAGGTCAGCCAGCGGGAGAGACGAGCAGTACTTC
cdr3_aa: CASRSASGRDEQYF

v_call: TRBV4-1
j_call: TRBJ2-3
d_call: NA
clone_size: NA
cdr3_nt: TGCGCCAGCAGCCAAGATTACCCCAGCGGCACAGATACGCAGTATTTT
cdr3_aa: CASSQDYPSGTDTQYF

v_call: TRBV5-6
j_call: TRBJ1-4
d_call: NA
clone_size: many
cdr3_nt: TGTGCCAGCAGCTTGGATGGAGTAGCTAATGAAAAACTGTTTTTT
cdr3_aa: CASSLDGVANEKLFF

v_call: TRBV10-3
j_call: TRBJ1-6
d_call: NA
clone_size: NA
cdr3_nt: TGTACCAACCGACAGGAGGAGTATAATTCACCCCTCCACTTT
cdr3_aa: CTNRQEEYNSPLHF

v_call: TRBV6-1
j_call: TRBJ2-5
d_call: NA
clone_size: many
cdr3_nt: TGTGCCAGCATCCCACAGGGGGGGCGAGAGACCCAGTACTTC
cdr3_aa: CASIPQGGRETQYF

v_call: TRBV3-1
j_call: TRBJ1-6
d_call: TRBD1
clone_size: few
cdr3_nt: TGTGCCAGCAGCCCCCCAGGGGGCGCGAATTCACCCCTCCACTTT
cdr3_aa: CASSPPGGANSPLHF

v_call: TRBV7-2
j_call: TRBJ2-3
d_call: NA
clone_size: many
cdr3_nt: TGTGCCAGCAGCTTGCTAGGGACAGATACGCAGTATTTT
cdr3_aa: CASSLLGTDTQYF

v_call: TRBV29-1
j_call: TRBJ2-1
d_call: NA
clone_size: many
cdr3_nt: TGCAGCGGGTCAACAGGAGCTACGAATGAGCAGTTCTTC
cdr3_aa: CSGSTGATNEQFF

v_call: TRBV6-1
j_call: TRBJ1-2
d_call: NA
clone_size: few
cdr3_nt: TGTGCCAGCAGTGATATTGGCTGGGACTATGGCTACACCTTC
cdr3_aa: CASSDIGWDYGYTF

v_call: TRBV12-5
j_call: TRBJ1-2
d_call: TRBD1
clone_size: few
cdr3_nt: TGTGCTAGTGGTTCAACCGGGACAGTTAACTATGGCTACACCTTC
cdr3_aa: CASGSTGTVNYGYTF

v_call: TRBV10-1
j_call: TRBJ1-1
d_call: NA
clone_size: few
cdr3_nt: TGCGCCAGCAGTGAGACGGGGGTAACTGAAGCTTTCTTT
cdr3_aa: CASSETGVTEAFF

v_call: TRBV5-1
j_call: TRBJ2-7
d_call: NA
clone_size: many
cdr3_nt: TGTGCCAGCAGTTTAGGCGGGTCTTCCTACGAGCAGTACTTC
cdr3_aa: CASSLGGSSYEQYF

v_call: TRBV7-9
j_call: TRBJ2-3
d_call: TRBD1
clone_size: many
cdr3_nt: TGTGCCAGCAGCTTGGACAGGGACGCAGATACGCAGTATTTT
cdr3_aa: CASSLDRDADTQYF

v_call: TRBV12-3/TRBV12-4
j_call: TRBJ1-1
d_call: NA
clone_size: many
cdr3_nt: TGTGCCACCAGGAGGAACACTGAAGCTTTCTTT
cdr3_aa: CATRRNTEAFF

v_call: TRBV12-3/TRBV12-4
j_call: TRBJ1-3
d_call: TRBD1
clone_size: NA
cdr3_nt: TGTGCCAGCAGTTTTGGGGGGACAGGGACAAACACCATATATTTT
cdr3_aa: CASSFGGTGTNTIYF

v_call: TRBV19
j_call: TRBJ2-3
d_call: NA
clone_size: NA
cdr3_nt: TGTGCCAGTAGTATACCCGGGAGAGGAGGGGCAGATACGCAGTATTTT
cdr3_aa: CASSIPGRGGADTQYF

v_call: TRBV7-9
j_call: TRBJ2-5
d_call: TRBD2
clone_size: many
cdr3_nt: TGTGCCAGCAGCAATCAGCGGGAGGGCCGGGAGACCCAGTACTTC
cdr3_aa: CASSNQREGRETQYF

v_call: TRBV27
j_call: TRBJ2-7
d_call: TRBD2
clone_size: many
cdr3_nt: TGTGCCAGCAGTTTAACTAGCGGGAGCGACGAGCAGTACTTC
cdr3_aa: CASSLTSGSDEQYF

v_call: TRBV5-1
j_call: TRBJ2-1
d_call: NA
clone_size: NA
cdr3_nt: TGCGCCAGCAGCTTTGGTCTCCTAGGGGATGAGCAGTTCTTC
cdr3_aa: CASSFGLLGDEQFF

v_call: TRBV7-2
j_call: TRBJ2-2
d_call: NA
clone_size: many
cdr3_nt: TGTGCCAGCAGCCCCCTGGGACTGAACACCGGGGAGCTGTTTTTT
cdr3_aa: CASSPLGLNTGELFF

v_call: TRBV11-3
j_call: TRBJ2-2
d_call: NA
clone_size: many
cdr3_nt: TGTGCCAGCAGCTTAGGGACACACGCGAACACCGGGGAGCTGTTTTTT
cdr3_aa: CASSLGTHANTGELFF

v_call: TRBV28
j_call: TRBJ2-7
d_call: TRBD1
clone_size: many
cdr3_nt: TGTGCCAGCAGTTTATCGACAGGGCACAAGCCCTACGAGCAGTACTTC
cdr3_aa: CASSLSTGHKPYEQYF

v_call: TRBV29-1
j_call: TRBJ1-1
d_call: NA
clone_size: many
cdr3_nt: TGCAGCGTTGAACGGGGGATGAACACTGAAGCTTTCTTT
cdr3_aa: CSVERGMNTEAFF

v_call: TRBV6-4
j_call: TRBJ2-2
d_call: NA
clone_size: NA
cdr3_nt: TGTGCCAGCAGTGTGGCGTTAAACACCGGGGAGCTGTTTTTT
cdr3_aa: CASSVALNTGELFF

v_call: TRBV6-2/TRBV6-3
j_call: TRBJ2-3
d_call: NA
clone_size: many
cdr3_nt: TGTGCCAGCAGTTACTTGTCCATATCGGATACGCAGTATTTT
cdr3_aa: CASSYLSISDTQYF

v_call: TRBV29-1
j_call: TRBJ1-2
d_call: NA
clone_size: many
cdr3_nt: TGCAGCGTTGGAGTCGGGGGTGGCTACACCTTC
cdr3_aa: CSVGVGGGYTF

v_call: TRBV27
j_call: TRBJ2-6
d_call: TRBD1
clone_size: few
cdr3_nt: TGTGCCAGCAGTAAAGCCCGGACAGGAGCCTCTGGGGCCAACGTCCTGACTTTC
cdr3_aa: CASSKARTGASGANVLTF

v_call: TRBV29-1
j_call: TRBJ2-1
d_call: NA
clone_size: NA
cdr3_nt: TGCAGCGTTGTACCGATTCAGGGCCCCAATGAGCAGTTCTTC
cdr3_aa: CSVVPIQGPNEQFF

v_call: TRBV6-2/TRBV6-3
j_call: TRBJ1-1
d_call: NA
clone_size: NA
cdr3_nt: TGTGCCAGCAACGCCGGGACAAGAAACACTGAAGCTTTCTTT
cdr3_aa: CASNAGTRNTEAFF

v_call: TRBV10-3
j_call: TRBJ2-1
d_call: NA
clone_size: NA
cdr3_nt: TGTGCCATCAGTGAGTCCCGCAGCCAAGTGAATGAGCAGTTCTTC
cdr3_aa: CAISESRSQVNEQFF

v_call: TRBV20-1
j_call: TRBJ2-2
d_call: NA
clone_size: few
cdr3_nt: TGCAGTGCTACCCCCCGCGACTACCCGTTGACCGGGGAGCTGTTTTTT
cdr3_aa: CSATPRDYPLTGELFF

v_call: TRBV7-3
j_call: TRBJ1-2
d_call: NA
clone_size: few
cdr3_nt: TGTGCCAGCAGCTTCTGGCGGGAGGGAGTAAACTACACCTTC
cdr3_aa: CASSFWREGVNYTF